The following is a T cell receptor beta chain sequence with its context. What this receptor recognizes is not known. Base qualities are not at hand, and no much larger clone is one base apart. TCR CDR3 regions were amplified from genomic DNA by multiplex PCR using the deep immunoSEQ assay. Extracted genomic DNA from each cell subset was distributed evenly across all wells of several immunoSEQ 96-well plates, and each plate was treated as a replicate. For unsorted PBMC, each replicate PCR was loaded with approximately 300 ng genomic DNA, equivalent to some 27,000 T cell genomes. Ten immunoSEQ deep assay plates were used to sequence unsorted PBMC genomic DNA. Purified libraries were measured with a Qubit 3.0 fluorometer, size-checked on a Bioanalyzer 2100, and measured again with the KAPA Library Quantification kit. A separate single-read 150-cycle Illumina NextSeq 550 flow cell was used to sequence each immunoSEQ 96-well plate. The authors' analysis ran thus. Because only junctional sequences without quality scores were contained in the immunoSEQ output, filtering matching that applied to full-length reads could not be performed. Sequences were annotated with PyIR, a Python wrapper for IgBLAST v1.9, and V/J genes and CDR3 were assigned using IMGT germline references. Any read was removed if the V/J assignment was weak (E-value above 1e-6), the CDR3 was missing, or the read contained stop codons, out-of-frame junctions, or ambiguous translated residues. A V3J clonotype was defined by an identical inferred V gene, J gene, and CDR3 amino acid sequence. To compute the percentage overlap between repertoires, the number of shared unique clonotypes was divided by the size of the smaller repertoire. Repertoire richness was assessed with RTK rarefaction, the Chao1 estimator, and Recon v2.1 estimates of unobserved clonotypes. TCRdb holds this immuneACCESS table with in-frame rearrangements only. Some clones are missing; in checked studies, unresolved V genes explain under half, and the rest has no known cause. V and J calls and clone size are copied from that table; D and trimming were computed from the DNA. The sample table lists a few hundred thousand clones, more than 70% of them with a count of one. Together, the top ten hold 9.5% to 15% of the sample.

These data originate in a study of shared clonotypes between healthy human individuals (dated by TCRdb to 2019 to 2021). About the investigation overall: The cohort included three men and a couple of women between 18 and 49 years of age. Blood TCR repertoires of several healthy adults were deeply sequenced to estimate repertoire size and the extent of clonotype sharing between individuals. Libraries were prepared and TCR repertoires were sequenced by different laboratories using diverse techniques, in order to increase sequencing depth and limit assay-specific biases. Per donor, leukapheresis produced somewhere between about 0.94 and 8.9 billion PBMCs. What the study reported, not specific to this receptor: Pairwise subsampling indicated that sequencing depth was expected to affect the degree of clonotype sharing among donors. Sampling was restricted to blood, and TCR repertoires in tissue are likely to differ from TCR repertoires in blood. Because the study included only a small number of donors, the genetic and exposure-history diversity represented was limited.

The donors were healthy, HIV-negative adults who had no recently reported acute infections or vaccinations. Every donor was a Caucasian adult residing in Nashville, Tennessee, USA. For unsorted samples, some 100 million PBMCs were counted and genomic DNA was extracted with the QIAamp DNA Blood Mini kit. After blood collection by leukapheresis, PBMCs were isolated using Ficoll-Histopaque density gradient centrifugation and then cryopreserved in the vapor phase of liquid nitrogen. The CDR3 numbers 12 residues from cysteine through phenylalanine. Here the CDR3 DNA is all that survives: 36 bases in frame from base 1. V and J are trimmed by 4 bases and 9 bases, and the gene matches miss 4 bases of the junction. CDR1 and CDR2 are drawn from the germline V gene: SNHLY, FYNNEI.

The material sequenced was PBMCs. The TCR comes from a middle-aged woman in good health. Some clones in this sample may be carry-over from other donors' samples. This sequence uses TRBV2 and TRBJ1-2, and TRBD1 matches 8 of the central bases. The DNA sequence is as follows: TGTGCCAGCAGTGTAAGGACAGGGAGCTACACCTTC. Translated, it reads CASSVRTGSYTF.